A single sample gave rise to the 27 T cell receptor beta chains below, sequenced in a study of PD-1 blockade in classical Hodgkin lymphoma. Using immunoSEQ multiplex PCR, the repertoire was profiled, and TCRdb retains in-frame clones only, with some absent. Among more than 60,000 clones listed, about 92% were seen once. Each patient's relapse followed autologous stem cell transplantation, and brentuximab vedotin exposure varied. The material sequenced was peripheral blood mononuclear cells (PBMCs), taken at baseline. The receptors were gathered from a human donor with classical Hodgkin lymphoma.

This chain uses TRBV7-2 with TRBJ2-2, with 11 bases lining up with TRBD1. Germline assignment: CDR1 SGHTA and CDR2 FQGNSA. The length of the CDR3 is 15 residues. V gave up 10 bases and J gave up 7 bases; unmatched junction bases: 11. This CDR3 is CATPDRGRNGGELFF. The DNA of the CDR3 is TGTGCCACCCCGGACAGGGGGCGGAACGGCGGGGAGCTGTTTTTT. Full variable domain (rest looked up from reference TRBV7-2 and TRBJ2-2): GAGVSQSPSNKVTEKGKDVELRCDPISGHTALYWYRQSLGQGLEFLIYFQGNSAPDKSGLPSDRFSAERTGGSVSTLTIQRTQQEDSAVYLCATPDRGRNGGELFFGEGSRLTVL.

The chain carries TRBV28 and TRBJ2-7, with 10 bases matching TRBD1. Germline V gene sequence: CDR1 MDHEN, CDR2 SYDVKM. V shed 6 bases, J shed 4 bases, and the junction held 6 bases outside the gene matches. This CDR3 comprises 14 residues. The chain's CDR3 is CASRTGTGVYEQYF. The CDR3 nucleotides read TGTGCCAGCAGAACCGGGACAGGGGTTTACGAGCAGTACTTC.

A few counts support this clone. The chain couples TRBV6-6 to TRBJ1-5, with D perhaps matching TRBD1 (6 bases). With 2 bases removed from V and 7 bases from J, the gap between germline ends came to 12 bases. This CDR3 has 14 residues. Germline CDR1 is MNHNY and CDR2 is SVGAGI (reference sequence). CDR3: CASSYVTGTQPQHF. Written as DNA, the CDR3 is TGTGCCAGCAGTTACGTCACAGGGACACAGCCCCAGCATTTT.

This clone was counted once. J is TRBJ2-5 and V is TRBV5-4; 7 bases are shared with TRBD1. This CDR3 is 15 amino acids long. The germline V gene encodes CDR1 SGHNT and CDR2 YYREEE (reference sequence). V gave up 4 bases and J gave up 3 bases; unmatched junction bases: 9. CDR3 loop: CASSPGGQIEETQYF. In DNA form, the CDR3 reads TGTGCCAGCAGCCCTGGGGGACAGATCGAAGAGACCCAGTACTTC.

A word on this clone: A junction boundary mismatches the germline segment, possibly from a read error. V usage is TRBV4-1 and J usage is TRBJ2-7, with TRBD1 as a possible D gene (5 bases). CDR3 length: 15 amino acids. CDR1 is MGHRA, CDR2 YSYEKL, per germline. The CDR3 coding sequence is TGCGCCAGCAGCCAAGAAGGATCAGGGTCCTCCGAGCAGTACTTC. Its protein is CASSQEGSGSSEQYF.

As DNA, the CDR3 is TGTGCCAGCAGTGAAGCCCTTCGGGAAGGGGGCCTGGTCTACAATGAGCAGTTCTTC. Encoded protein: CASSEALREGGLVYNEQFF. The rearrangement joins TRBV6-1 to TRBJ2-1, with 7 bases matching TRBD1. The length of the CDR3 is 19 residues. The V and J ends lost 0 bases and 3 bases, in that order; junction bases with no gene match: 14. Germline-derived CDR1 and CDR2 are MNHNS and SASEGT.

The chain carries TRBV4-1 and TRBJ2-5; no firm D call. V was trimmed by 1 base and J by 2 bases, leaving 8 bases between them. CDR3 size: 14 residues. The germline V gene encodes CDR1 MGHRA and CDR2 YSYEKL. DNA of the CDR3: TGCGCCAGCAGCCAAGTTACCAGTCAAGAGACCCAGTACTTC. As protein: CASSQVTSQETQYF.

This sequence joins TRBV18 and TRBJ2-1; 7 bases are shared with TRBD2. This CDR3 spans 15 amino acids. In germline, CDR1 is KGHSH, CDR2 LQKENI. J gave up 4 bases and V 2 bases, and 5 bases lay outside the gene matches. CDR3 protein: CASSPGRGRYNEQFF. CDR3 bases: TGTGCCAGCTCACCAGGGCGGGGGAGATACAATGAGCAGTTCTTC.

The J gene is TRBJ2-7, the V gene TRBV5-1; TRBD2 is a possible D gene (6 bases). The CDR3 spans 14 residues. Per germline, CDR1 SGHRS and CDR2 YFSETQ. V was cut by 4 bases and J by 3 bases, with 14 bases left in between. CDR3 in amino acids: CASSHRLDNYEQYF. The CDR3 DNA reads TGCGCCAGCAGCCACAGACTAGATAACTACGAGCAGTACTTC.

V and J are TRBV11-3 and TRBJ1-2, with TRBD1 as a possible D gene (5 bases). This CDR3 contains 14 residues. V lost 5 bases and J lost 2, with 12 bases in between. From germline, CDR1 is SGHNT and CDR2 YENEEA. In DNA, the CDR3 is TGTGCCAGCAGCGGCCGTGAGGGGAACTATGGCTACACCTTC. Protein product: CASSGREGNYGYTF.

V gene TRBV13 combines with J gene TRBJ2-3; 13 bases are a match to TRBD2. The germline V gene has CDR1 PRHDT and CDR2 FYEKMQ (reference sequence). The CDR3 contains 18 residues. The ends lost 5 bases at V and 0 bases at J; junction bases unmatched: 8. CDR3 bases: TGTGCCAGCAGCATCTCGGGACTAGCGGGGACTAGCACAGATACGCAGTATTTT. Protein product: CASSISGLAGTSTDTQYF.

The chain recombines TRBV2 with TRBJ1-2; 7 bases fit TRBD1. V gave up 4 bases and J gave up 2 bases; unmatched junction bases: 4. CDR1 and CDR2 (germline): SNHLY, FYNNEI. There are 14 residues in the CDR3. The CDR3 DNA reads TGTGCCAGCAGTGCGGGACAGAGCAACTATGGCTACACCTTC. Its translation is CASSAGQSNYGYTF. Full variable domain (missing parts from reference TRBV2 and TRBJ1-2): EPEVTQTPSHQVTQMGQEVILRCVPISNHLYFYWYRQILGQKVEFLVSFYNNEISEKSEIFDDQFSVERPDGSNFTLKIRSTKLEDSAMYFCASSAGQSNYGYTFGSGTRLTVV.

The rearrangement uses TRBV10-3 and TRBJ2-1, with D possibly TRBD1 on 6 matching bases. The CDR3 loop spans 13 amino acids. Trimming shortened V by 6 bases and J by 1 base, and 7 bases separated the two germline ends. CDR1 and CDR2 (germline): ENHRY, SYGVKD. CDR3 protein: CAISGTSYNEQFF. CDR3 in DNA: TGTGCCATCAGCGGGACATCCTACAATGAGCAGTTCTTC.

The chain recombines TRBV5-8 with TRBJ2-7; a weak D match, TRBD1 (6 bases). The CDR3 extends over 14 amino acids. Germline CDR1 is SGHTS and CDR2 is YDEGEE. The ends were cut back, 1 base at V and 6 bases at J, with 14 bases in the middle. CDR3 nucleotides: TGTGCCAGCAGCTTGCGGCAGGGGTCGGGCGAGCAGTACTTC. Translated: CASSLRQGSGEQYF.

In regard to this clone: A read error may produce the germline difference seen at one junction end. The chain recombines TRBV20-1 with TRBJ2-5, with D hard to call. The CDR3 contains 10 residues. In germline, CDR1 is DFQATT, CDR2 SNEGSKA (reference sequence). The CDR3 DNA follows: TGCAGTGCTAGAGATACCCTCAAGAACTTC. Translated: CSARDTLKNF.

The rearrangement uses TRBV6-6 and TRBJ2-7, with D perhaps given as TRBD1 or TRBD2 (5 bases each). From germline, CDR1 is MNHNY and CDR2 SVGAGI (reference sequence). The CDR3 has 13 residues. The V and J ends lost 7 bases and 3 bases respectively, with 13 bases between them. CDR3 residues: CASTEGKNYEQYF. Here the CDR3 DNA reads TGTGCCAGCACAGAGGGGAAAAACTACGAGCAGTACTTC.

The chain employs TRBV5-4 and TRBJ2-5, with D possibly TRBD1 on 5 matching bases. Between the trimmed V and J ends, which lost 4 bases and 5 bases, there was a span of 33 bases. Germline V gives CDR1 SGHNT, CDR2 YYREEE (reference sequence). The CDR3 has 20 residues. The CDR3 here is CASSPTHPRFGNPKGETQYF. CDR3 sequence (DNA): TGTGCCAGCAGCCCGACTCACCCGCGTTTTGGAAACCCGAAGGGGGAGACCCAGTACTTC.

The DNA for the CDR3 is TGTGCCAGCCATGGGTTGAACACTGAAGCTTTCTTT. It specifies CASHGLNTEAFF. V and J are TRBV6-1 and TRBJ1-1, with unresolved D. The V end was cut by 8 bases, the J end by 0 bases, with 7 bases between. This CDR3 is built from 12 residues. The V gene's germline CDR1 is MNHNS and CDR2 SASEGT.

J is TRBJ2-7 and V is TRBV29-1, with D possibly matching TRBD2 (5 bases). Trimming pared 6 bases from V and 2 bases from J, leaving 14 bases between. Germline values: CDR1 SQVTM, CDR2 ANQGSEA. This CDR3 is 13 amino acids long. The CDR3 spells CSVDAEGTYEQYF. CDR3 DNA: TGCAGCGTGGACGCTGAGGGAACCTACGAGCAGTACTTC.

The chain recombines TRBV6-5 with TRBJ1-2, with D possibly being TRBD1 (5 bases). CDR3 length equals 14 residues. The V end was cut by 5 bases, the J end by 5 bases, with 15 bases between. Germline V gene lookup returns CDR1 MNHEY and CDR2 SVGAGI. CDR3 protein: CASSPGSGYYGYTF. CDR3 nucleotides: TGTGCCAGCAGTCCAGGTTCAGGGTATTATGGCTACACCTTC.

For the CDR3, the DNA is TGTGCCAGCAGCTTAGTGGGGGACCGCCTTGATGGAAAAAACATTCAGTACTTC. Amino acid sequence: CASSLVGDRLDGKNIQYF. The rearrangement joins TRBV7-8 to TRBJ2-4, with D perhaps TRBD1 or TRBD2 (5 bases each). Germline-derived CDR1 and CDR2 are SGHVS and FQNEAQ. Trimming cost V 1 base and J 4 bases, with 20 bases left between them. The CDR3 extends over 18 amino acids.

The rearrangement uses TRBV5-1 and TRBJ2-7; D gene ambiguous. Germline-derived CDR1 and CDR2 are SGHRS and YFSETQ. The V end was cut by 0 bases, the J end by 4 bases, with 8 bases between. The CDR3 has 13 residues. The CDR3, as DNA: TGCGCCAGCAGCTTGGGTGCAGGATACGAGCAGTACTTC. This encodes CASSLGAGYEQYF.

The CDR3 nucleotides are TGTGCCAGCATTAAGGGGGGAACCGGGGAGCTGTTTTTT. Amino acids: CASIKGGTGELFF. The rearrangement links TRBV2 to TRBJ2-2, with D tentatively TRBD1 or TRBD2 (6 bases each). The CDR3 totals 13 residues. V shed 7 bases and J shed 5 bases, with 11 bases lying between them. Germline CDR1 is SNHLY and CDR2 is FYNNEI.

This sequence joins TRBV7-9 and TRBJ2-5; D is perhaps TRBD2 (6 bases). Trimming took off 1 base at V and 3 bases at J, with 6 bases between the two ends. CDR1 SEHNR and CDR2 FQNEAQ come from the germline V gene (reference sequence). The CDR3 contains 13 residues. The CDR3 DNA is TGTGCCAGCAGCTTAGGGGGGGAAGAGACCCAGTACTTC. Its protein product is CASSLGGEETQYF.

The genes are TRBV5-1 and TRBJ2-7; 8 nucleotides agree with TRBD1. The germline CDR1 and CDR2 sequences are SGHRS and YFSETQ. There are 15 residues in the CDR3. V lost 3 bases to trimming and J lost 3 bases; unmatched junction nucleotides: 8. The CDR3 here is CASSYIEGQGYEQYF. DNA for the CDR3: TGCGCCAGCAGCTACATCGAAGGACAGGGCTACGAGCAGTACTTC.

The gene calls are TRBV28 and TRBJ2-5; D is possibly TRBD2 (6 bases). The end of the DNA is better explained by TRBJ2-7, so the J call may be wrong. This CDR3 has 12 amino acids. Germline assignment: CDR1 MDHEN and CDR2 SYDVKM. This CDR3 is CACNGGNYEQYF. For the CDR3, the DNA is TGTGCCTGCAATGGGGGGAACTACGAGCAGTACTTC.

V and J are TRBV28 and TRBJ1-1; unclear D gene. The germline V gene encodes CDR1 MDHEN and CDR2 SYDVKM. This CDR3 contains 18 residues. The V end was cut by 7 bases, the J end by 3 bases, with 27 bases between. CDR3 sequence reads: CASTRNGRRKTADTEAFF. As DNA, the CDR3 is TGTGCCAGCACCAGGAATGGGAGGCGAAAGACGGCGGACACTGAAGCTTTCTTT.